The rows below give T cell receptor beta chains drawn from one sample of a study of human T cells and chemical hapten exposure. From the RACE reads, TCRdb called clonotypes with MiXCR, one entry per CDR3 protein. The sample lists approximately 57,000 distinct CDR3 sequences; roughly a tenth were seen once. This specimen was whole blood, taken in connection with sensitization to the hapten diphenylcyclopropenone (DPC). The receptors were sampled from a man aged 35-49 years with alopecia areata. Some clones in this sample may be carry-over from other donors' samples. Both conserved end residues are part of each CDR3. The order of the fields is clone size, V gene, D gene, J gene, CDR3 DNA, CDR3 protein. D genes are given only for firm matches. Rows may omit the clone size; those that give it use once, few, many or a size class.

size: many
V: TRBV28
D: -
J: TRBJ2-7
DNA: TGTGCCAGCAGCTCCGATCACCACCGGGTACAGTACTTC
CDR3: CASSSDHHRVQYF

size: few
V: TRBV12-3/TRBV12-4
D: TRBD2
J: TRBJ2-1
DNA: TGTGCCAGCAGGGTGACTAGCGGGAGGACCTACAATGAGCAGTTCTTC
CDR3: CASRVTSGRTYNEQFF

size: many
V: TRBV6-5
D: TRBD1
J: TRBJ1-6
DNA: TGTGCCAGCAGTGCCCGGGACAGAGCTTCACCCCTCCACTTT
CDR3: CASSARDRASPLHF

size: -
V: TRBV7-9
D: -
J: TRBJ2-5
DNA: TGTGCCAGCAGCTTAGCGGGAGGCCAACAAGAGACCCAGTACTTC
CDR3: CASSLAGGQQETQYF

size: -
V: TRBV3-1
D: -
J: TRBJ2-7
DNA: TGTGCCAGCAGTCAACATGCCGGGACTTTTTTTTCCGAATCCTACGAGCAGTACTTC
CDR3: CASSQHAGTFFSESYEQYF

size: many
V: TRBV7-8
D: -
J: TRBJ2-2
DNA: TGTGCCAGCAGCTTAGGGGGGTCCGGCCGTAACACCGGGGAGCTGTTTTTT
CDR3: CASSLGGSGRNTGELFF

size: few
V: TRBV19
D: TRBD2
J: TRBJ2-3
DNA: TGTGCCAGTAGTATTACTAGCGGAAGCACAGATACGCAGTATTTT
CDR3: CASSITSGSTDTQYF

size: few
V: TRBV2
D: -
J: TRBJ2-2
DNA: TGTGCCAGCAGCTGGGCAGGGCGAGGGAGGACGAACACCGGGGAGCTGTTTTTT
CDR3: CASSWAGRGRTNTGELFF

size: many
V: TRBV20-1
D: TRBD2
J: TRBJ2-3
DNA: TGCAGTGCTACCGCAATAGCGGGAGCAGTAGATACGCAGTATTTT
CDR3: CSATAIAGAVDTQYF

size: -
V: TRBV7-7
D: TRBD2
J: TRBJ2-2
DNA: TGTGCCAGCAGCCCTAGCGGGAGTATCACCGGGGAGCTGTTTTTT
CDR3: CASSPSGSITGELFF

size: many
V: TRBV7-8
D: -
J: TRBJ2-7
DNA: TGTGCCAGCAGCTTAGACTGGGGACCCTACGAGCAGTACTTC
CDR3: CASSLDWGPYEQYF

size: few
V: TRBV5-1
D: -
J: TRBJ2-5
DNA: TGCGCCAGCAGCCCGGGTCCGGGGAGCGACCAGTACTTC
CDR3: CASSPGPGSDQYF

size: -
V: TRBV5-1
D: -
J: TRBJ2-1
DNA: TGCGCCAGCAGCTTGGTAAATCGGGTCTCGGGGAACAATGAGCAGTTCTTC
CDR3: CASSLVNRVSGNNEQFF

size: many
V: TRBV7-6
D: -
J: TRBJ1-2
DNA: TGTGCCAGCAGCGGGCATCCCGCCTATGGCTACACCTTC
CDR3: CASSGHPAYGYTF

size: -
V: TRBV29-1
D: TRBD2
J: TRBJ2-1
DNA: TGCAGCGTCGAAGGGACTAGCGGGAGTCTGGATGAGCAGTTCTTC
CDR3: CSVEGTSGSLDEQFF

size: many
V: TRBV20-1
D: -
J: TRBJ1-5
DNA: TGCAGTGCTAGAGATAGGGCAGGGCTTCAGCCCCAGCATTTT
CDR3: CSARDRAGLQPQHF

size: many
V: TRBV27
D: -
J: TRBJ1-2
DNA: TGTGCCAGCAGTTTTCTTTCCAGGGGCGGATCTAACTATGGCTACACCTTC
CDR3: CASSFLSRGGSNYGYTF

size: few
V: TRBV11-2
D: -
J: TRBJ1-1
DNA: TGTGCCAGCAGCTTAAATCATATGAACACTGAAGCTTTCTTT
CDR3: CASSLNHMNTEAFF

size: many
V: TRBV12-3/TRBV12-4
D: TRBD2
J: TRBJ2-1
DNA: TGTGCCAGCAGTTTGAGTTCGAGCGGGAGGGACAATGAGCAGTTCTTC
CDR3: CASSLSSSGRDNEQFF

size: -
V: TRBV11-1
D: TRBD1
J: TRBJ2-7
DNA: TGTGCCAGCAGCATTTCCGGGACAGGGGGCCGAGAGCAGTACTTC
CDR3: CASSISGTGGREQYF

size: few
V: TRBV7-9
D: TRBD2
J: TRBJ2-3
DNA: TGTGCCAGCAGGTCTAGCGGGACTAGCACAGATACGCAGTATTTT
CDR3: CASRSSGTSTDTQYF

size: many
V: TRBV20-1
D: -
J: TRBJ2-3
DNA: TGCAGTGCCAACAGGGCAGATACGCAGTATTTT
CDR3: CSANRADTQYF

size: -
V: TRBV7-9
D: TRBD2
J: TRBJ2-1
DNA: TGTGCCAGCTTGACTAGCGGTAATTACAATGAGCAGTTCTTC
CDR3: CASLTSGNYNEQFF

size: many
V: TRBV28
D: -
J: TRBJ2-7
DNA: TGTGCCAGCAGTTTCAGGCGTACAGTCTACGAGCAGTACTTC
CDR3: CASSFRRTVYEQYF

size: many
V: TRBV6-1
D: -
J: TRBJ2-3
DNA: TGTGCCAGCAGTGTAGGGGTAGATACGCAGTATTTT
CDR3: CASSVGVDTQYF

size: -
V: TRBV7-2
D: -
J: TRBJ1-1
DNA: TGTGCCAGCAGCTTAAGGGGAGACACTGAAGCTTTCTTT
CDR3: CASSLRGDTEAFF

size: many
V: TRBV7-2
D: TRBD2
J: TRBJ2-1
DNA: TGTGCCAGCAGCCAAAGGGGTAGCGGGAATGAGCAGTTCTTC
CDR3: CASSQRGSGNEQFF

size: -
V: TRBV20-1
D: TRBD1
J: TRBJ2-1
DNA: TGCAGTGCCCGCCCCTCGGACCGGATCGAATCAGACAGGGCCCCCTACAATGAGCAGTTCTTC
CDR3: CSARPSDRIESDRAPYNEQFF

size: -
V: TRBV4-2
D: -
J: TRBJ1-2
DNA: TGTGCCAGCAGCCAAGATCTGGGAGGAGTTTATGGCTACACCTTC
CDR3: CASSQDLGGVYGYTF

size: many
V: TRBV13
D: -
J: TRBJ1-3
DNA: TGTGCCAGCAGCTTAGGCTCCATCTCTGGAAACACCATATATTTT
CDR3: CASSLGSISGNTIYF

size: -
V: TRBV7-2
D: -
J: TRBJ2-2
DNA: TGTGCCAGCAGTTTTGGTGGTAGCGGGAACACCGGGGAGCTGTTTTTT
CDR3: CASSFGGSGNTGELFF

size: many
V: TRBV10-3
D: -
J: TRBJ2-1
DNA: TGTGCCATCAGGAGGATGGAGAAAAATGAGCAGTTCTTC
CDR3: CAIRRMEKNEQFF

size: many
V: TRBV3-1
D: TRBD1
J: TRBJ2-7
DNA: TGTGCCAGCAGCACGAACGACAGGGCCCACGAGCAGTACTTC
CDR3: CASSTNDRAHEQYF

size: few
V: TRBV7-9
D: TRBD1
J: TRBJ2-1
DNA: TGTGCCAGCAGCTCCGGACAGGGGGCGGACAATGAGCAGTTCTTC
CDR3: CASSSGQGADNEQFF

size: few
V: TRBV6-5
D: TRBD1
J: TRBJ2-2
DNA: TGTGCCAGCAGTAGCGACAGGGGCAACACCGGGGAGCTGTTTTTT
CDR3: CASSSDRGNTGELFF

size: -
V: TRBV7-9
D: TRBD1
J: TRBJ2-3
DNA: TGTGCCAGCAGCTTACCTGCAGGGGGCCGCCCAGATACGCAGTATTTT
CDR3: CASSLPAGGRPDTQYF

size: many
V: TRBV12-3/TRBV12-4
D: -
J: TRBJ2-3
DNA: TGTGCCAGCAGTTTTTACAGTACTAGCACAGATACGCAGTATTTT
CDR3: CASSFYSTSTDTQYF

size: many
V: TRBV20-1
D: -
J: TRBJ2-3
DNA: TGCAGTGCTAGAGGGGGACTCGGAACAGATACGCAGTATTTT
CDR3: CSARGGLGTDTQYF

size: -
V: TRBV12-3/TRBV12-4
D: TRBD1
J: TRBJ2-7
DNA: TGTGCCAGCAGTTTAGGGGGGACAGACTCCTACGAGCAGTACTTC
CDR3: CASSLGGTDSYEQYF

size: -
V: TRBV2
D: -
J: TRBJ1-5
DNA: TGTGCCAGCAGTGAAGCCAATCAGCCCCAGCATTTT
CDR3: CASSEANQPQHF

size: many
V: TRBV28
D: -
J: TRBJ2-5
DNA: TGTGCCAGCAGTTTAATAGGCTTGGGGACCCAAGAGACCCAGTACTTC
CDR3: CASSLIGLGTQETQYF

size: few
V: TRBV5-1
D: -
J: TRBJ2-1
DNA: TGCGCCAGCAGCTTATTGACAGGAAGGCAGAATGAGCAGTTCTTC
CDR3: CASSLLTGRQNEQFF

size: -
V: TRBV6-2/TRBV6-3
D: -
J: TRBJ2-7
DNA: TGTGCCAGTGGACCGGAGGCCTACGAGCAGTACTTC
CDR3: CASGPEAYEQYF

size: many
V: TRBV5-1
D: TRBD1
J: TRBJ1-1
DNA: TGCGCCAGCAGCCCCGGGGACAGGGGCACTGAAGCTTTCTTT
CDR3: CASSPGDRGTEAFF

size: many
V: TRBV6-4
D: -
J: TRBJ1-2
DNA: TGTGCCAGCAGTGACTCGCACTGGCAACCGAACTATGGCTACACCTTC
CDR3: CASSDSHWQPNYGYTF

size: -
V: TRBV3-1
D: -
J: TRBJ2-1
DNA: TGTGCCAGCAGCCACGTGACTACTCCCTATGAGCAGTTCTTC
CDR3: CASSHVTTPYEQFF

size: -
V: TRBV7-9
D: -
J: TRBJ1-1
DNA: TGTGCCAGCAGCTTAGCGCCGGGGGAGTCGGGCACTGAAGCTTTCTTT
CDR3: CASSLAPGESGTEAFF

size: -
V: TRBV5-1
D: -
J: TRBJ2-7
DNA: TGCGCCAGCAGCTCCCGGACGGCCTACGAGCAGTACTTC
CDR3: CASSSRTAYEQYF

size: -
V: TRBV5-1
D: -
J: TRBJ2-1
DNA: TGCGCCAGCAGGCTGGGCTGGGAGCAGTTCTTC
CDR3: CASRLGWEQFF

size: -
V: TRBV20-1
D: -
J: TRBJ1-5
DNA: TGCAGTGCTAGAGATTCCCGAGGGGCAAGTAGCAATCAGCCCCAGCATTTT
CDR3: CSARDSRGASSNQPQHF

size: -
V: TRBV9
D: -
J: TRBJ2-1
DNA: TGTGCCAGCAGCGTAGAGGAGGGGCCACTACACAATGAGCAGTTCTTC
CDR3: CASSVEEGPLHNEQFF

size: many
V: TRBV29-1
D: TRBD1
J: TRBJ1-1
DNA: TGCAGCGTCTCCGACAGGGTTATGAACACTGAAGCTTTCTTT
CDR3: CSVSDRVMNTEAFF